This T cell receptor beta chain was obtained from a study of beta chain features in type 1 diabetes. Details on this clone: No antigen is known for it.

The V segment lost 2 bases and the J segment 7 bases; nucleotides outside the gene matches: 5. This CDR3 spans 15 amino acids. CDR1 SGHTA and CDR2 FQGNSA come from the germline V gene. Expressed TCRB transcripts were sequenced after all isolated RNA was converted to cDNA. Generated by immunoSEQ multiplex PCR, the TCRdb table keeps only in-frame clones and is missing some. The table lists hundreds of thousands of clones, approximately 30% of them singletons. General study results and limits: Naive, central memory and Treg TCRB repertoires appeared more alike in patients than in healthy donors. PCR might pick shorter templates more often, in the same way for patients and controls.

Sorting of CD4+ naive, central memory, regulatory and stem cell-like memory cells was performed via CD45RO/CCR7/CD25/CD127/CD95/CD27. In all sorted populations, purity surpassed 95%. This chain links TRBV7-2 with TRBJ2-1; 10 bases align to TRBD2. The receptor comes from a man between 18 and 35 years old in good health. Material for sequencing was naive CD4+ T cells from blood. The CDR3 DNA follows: TGTGCCAGCAGCTTATTGATACTAGCGGGAAATGAGCAGTTCTTC. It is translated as CASSLLILAGNEQFF.